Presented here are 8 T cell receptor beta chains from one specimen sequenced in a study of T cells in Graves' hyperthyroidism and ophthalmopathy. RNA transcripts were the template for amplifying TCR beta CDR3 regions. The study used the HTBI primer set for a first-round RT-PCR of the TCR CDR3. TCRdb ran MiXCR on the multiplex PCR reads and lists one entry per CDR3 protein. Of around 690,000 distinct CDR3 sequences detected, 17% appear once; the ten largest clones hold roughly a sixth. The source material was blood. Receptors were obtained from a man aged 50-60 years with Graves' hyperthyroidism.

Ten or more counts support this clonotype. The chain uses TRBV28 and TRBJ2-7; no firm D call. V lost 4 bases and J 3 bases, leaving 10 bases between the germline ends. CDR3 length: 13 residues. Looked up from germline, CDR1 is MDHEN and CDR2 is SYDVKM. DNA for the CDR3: TGTGCCAGCAGTTCTCATGACAACTACGAGCAGTACTTC. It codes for CASSSHDNYEQYF.

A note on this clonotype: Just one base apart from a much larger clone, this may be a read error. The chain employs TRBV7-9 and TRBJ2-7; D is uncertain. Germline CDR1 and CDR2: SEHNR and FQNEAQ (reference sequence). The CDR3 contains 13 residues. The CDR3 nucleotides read TGTGCCAGCAGCTTAGGGCCTATTTACGAGCGGTACTTC. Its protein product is CASSLGPIYERYF.

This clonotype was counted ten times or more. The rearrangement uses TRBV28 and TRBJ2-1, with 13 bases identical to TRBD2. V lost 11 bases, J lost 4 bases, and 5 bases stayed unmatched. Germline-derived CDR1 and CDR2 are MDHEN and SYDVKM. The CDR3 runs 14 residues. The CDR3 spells CASRTSGSYNEQFF. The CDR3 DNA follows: TGTGCCTCCCGGACTAGCGGGAGTTACAATGAGCAGTTCTTC.

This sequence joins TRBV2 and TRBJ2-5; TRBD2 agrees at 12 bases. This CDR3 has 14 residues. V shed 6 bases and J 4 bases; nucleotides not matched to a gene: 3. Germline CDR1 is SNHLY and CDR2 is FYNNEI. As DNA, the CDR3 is TGTGCCAGCAGGGCGGGACTAGCGGGAGAGACCCAGTACTTC. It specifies CASRAGLAGETQYF.

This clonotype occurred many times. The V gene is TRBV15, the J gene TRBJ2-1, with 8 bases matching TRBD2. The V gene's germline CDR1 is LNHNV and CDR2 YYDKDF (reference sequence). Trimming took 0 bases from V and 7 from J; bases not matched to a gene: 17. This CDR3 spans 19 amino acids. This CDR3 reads CATSRDRRTGGSHGNEQFF. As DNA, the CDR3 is TGTGCCACCAGCAGAGATCGTAGGACGGGAGGGTCTCATGGAAATGAGCAGTTCTTC.

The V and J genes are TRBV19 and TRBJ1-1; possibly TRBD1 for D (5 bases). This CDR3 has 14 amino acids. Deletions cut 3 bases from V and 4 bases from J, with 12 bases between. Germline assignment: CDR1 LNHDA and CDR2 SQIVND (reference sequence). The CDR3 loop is CASSMNGAGTEAFF. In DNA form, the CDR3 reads TGTGCCAGTAGTATGAATGGGGCTGGCACTGAAGCTTTCTTT.

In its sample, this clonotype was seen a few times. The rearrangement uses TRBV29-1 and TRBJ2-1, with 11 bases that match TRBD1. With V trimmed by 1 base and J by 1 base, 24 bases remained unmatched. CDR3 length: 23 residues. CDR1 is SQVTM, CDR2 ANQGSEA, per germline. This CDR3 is CSVEGQKAGGTGGLWTSYNEQFF. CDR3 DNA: TGCAGCGTTGAAGGACAAAAAGCAGGGGGGACAGGGGGACTGTGGACTTCCTACAATGAGCAGTTCTTC.

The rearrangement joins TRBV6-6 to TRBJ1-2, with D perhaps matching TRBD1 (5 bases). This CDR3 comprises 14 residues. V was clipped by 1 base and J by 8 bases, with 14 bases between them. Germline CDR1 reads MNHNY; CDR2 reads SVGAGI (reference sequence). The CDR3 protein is CASSYFGRDNGYTF. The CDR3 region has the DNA TGTGCCAGCAGTTACTTTGGCAGGGATAACGGCTACACCTTC.